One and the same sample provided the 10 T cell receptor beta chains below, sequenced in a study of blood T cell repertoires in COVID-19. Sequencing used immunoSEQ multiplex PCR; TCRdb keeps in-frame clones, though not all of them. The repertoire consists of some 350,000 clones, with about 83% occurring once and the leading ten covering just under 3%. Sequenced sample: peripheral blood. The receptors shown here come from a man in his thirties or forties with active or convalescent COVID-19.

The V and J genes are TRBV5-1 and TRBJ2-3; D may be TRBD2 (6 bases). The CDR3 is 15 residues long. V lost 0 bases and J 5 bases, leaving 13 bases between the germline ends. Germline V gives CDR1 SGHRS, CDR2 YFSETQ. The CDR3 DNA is TGCGCCAGCAGCTTGGGGGGAGGACCTCAAGATACGCAGTATTTT. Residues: CASSLGGGPQDTQYF.

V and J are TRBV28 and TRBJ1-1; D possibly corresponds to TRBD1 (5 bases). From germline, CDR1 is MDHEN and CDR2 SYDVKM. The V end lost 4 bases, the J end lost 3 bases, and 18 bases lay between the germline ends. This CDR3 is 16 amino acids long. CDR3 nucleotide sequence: TGTGCCAGCAGTTCTCCGGGACTGATGGGGCACACTGAAGCTTTCTTT. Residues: CASSSPGLMGHTEAFF. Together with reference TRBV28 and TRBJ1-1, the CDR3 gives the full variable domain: DVKVTQSSRYLVKRTGEKVFLECVQDMDHENMFWYRQDPGLGLRLIYFSYDVKMKEKGDIPEGYSVSREKKERFSLILESASTNQTSMYLCASSSPGLMGHTEAFFGQGTRLTVV.

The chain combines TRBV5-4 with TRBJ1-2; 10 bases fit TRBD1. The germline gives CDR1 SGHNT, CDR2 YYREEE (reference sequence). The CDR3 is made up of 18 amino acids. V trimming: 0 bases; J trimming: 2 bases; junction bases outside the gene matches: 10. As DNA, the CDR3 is TGTGCCAGCAGCTTGGATCTCCGGGACAGGGGCCGCAACTATGGCTACACCTTC. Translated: CASSLDLRDRGRNYGYTF.

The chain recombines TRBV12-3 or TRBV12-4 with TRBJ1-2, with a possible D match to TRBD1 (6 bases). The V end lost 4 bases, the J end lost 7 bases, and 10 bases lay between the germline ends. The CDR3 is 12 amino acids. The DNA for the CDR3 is TGTGCCAGCAGTTCGGGGGGCCCTGGCTACACCTTC. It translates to CASSSGGPGYTF.

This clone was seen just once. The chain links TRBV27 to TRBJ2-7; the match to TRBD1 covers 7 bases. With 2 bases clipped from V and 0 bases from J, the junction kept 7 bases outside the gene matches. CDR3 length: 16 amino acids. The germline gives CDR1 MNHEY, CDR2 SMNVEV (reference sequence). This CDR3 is CASSLRSGGNSYEQYF. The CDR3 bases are TGTGCCAGCAGTTTAAGGTCAGGGGGAAACTCCTACGAGCAGTACTTC.

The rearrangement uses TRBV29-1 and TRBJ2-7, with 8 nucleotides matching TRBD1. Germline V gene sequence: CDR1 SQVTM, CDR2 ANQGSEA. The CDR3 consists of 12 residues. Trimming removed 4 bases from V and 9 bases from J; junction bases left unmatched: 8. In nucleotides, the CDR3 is TGCAGCGTTGGCCAGGGGGCCGCCGGGCAGTACTTC. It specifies CSVGQGAAGQYF.

CDR3 sequence: CASSSSGGTEAFF. CDR3 in DNA: TGTGCCAGCAGCTCCTCGGGGGGCACTGAAGCTTTCTTT. This chain connects TRBV7-9 to TRBJ1-1; possibly TRBD1 for D (5 bases). The CDR3 loop spans 13 amino acids. Germline-derived CDR1 and CDR2 are SEHNR and FQNEAQ (reference sequence). Between the trimmed V and J ends, which lost 4 bases and 4 bases, there was a span of 10 bases.

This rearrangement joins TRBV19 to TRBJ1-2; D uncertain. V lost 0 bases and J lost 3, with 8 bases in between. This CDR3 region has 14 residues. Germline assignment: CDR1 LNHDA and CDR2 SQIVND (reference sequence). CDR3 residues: CASSIEPTDYGYTF. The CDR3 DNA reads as TGTGCCAGTAGTATAGAGCCGACTGACTATGGCTACACCTTC. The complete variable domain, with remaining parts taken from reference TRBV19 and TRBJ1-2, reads DGGITQSPKYLFRKEGQNVTLSCEQNLNHDAMYWYRQDPGQGLRLIYYSQIVNDFQKGDIAEGYSVSREKKESFPLTVTSAQKNPTAFYLCASSIEPTDYGYTFGSGTRLTVV.

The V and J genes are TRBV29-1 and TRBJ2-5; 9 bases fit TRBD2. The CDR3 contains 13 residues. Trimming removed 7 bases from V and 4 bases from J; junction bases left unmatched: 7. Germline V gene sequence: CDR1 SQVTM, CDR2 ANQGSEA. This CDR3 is CSGRVAGAETQYF. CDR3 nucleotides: TGCAGCGGTAGGGTAGCGGGAGCAGAGACCCAGTACTTC.

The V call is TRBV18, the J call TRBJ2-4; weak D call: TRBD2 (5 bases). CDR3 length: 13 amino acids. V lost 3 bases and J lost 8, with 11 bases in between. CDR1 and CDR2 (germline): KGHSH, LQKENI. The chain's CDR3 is CASSPLAGDIQYF. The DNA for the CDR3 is TGTGCCAGCTCACCTCTGGCCGGGGACATTCAGTACTTC.